Below, 17 T cell receptor beta chains from the same sample are listed, as sequenced in a study of blood T cell repertoires in COVID-19. Assay: immunoSEQ multiplex PCR; the TCRdb copy retains only in-frame clones and omits some. The sample records 250,000 to 300,000 clones, approximately 87% being singletons. Material: peripheral blood. The receptors originated from a woman aged 25-40 years with COVID-19, enrolled during active disease.

This chain joins TRBV2 and TRBJ2-1, with TRBD2 matching 13 bases. Germline loops: CDR1 SNHLY, CDR2 FYNNEI. Trimming cost V 5 bases and J 7 bases; bases outside gene matches: 5. The CDR3 totals 15 residues. The chain's CDR3 is CASSRLAGGGNEQFF. CDR3 DNA sequence: TGTGCCAGCAGTCGACTAGCGGGGGGAGGAAATGAGCAGTTCTTC.

The genes are TRBV6-5 and TRBJ1-3; 8 nucleotides agree with TRBD1. The CDR3 has 15 residues. CDR1 and CDR2 (germline): MNHEY, SVGAGI. Trimming at V came to 9 bases and at J to 0 bases, leaving 7 bases not matched to a gene. CDR3 in DNA: TGTGCCAGTGGGACAGGACTATTCTCTGGAAACACCATATATTTT. It encodes CASGTGLFSGNTIYF.

This clone was observed a single time. The V call is TRBV2, the J call TRBJ1-1; possible D gene TRBD1, 6 bases. V lost 6 bases and J 3 bases, leaving 8 bases between the germline ends. The CDR3 length is 12 residues. CDR1 is SNHLY, CDR2 FYNNEI, per germline. The CDR3 reads CASRKGDTEAFF. The CDR3 DNA reads TGTGCCAGCAGAAAGGGGGACACTGAAGCTTTCTTT. The whole variable domain, filled in from reference TRBV2 and TRBJ1-1, reads EPEVTQTPSHQVTQMGQEVILRCVPISNHLYFYWYRQILGQKVEFLVSFYNNEISEKSEIFDDQFSVERPDGSNFTLKIRSTKLEDSAMYFCASRKGDTEAFFGQGTRLTVV.

This clone was counted once. This chain uses TRBV2 with TRBJ2-3, with D perhaps matching TRBD2 (6 bases). Germline assignment: CDR1 SNHLY and CDR2 FYNNEI. The CDR3 is 14 amino acids. With 5 bases removed from V and 0 bases from J, the gap between germline ends came to 9 bases. CDR3 DNA: TGTGCCAGCAGTCGGGACTCGAGCACAGATACGCAGTATTTT. The encoded protein is CASSRDSSTDTQYF.

The count of this clone is one. This chain connects TRBV7-9 to TRBJ2-2, with 9 bases that match TRBD1. CDR1 is SEHNR and CDR2 is FQNEAQ in the germline V gene (reference sequence). The CDR3 has 17 amino acids. After removal of 7 bases from V and 1 base from J, the junction contained 10 bases not matched to a gene. The CDR3 region is CASNRLWDRENTGELFF. The CDR3 region has the DNA TGTGCCAGCAACCGTCTTTGGGACAGGGAGAACACCGGGGAGCTGTTTTTT. Complete variable domain (other parts from reference TRBV7-9 and TRBJ2-2): DTGVSQNPRHKITKRGQNVTFRCDPISEHNRLYWYRQTLGQGPEFLTYFQNEAQLEKSRLLSDRFSAERPKGSFSTLEIQRTEQGDSAMYLCASNRLWDRENTGELFFGEGSRLTVL.

CDR3 sequence: CASSLDITEAFF. For the CDR3, the DNA is TGTGCCAGCAGCCTCGACATCACTGAAGCTTTCTTT. V usage is TRBV6-5 and J usage is TRBJ1-1; D not certain. Germline V gene lookup returns CDR1 MNHEY and CDR2 SVGAGI. CDR3 length: 12 amino acids. Trimming pared 6 bases from V and 4 bases from J, leaving 9 bases between.

The chain uses TRBV7-2 and TRBJ2-7; 7 bases map to TRBD1. V dropped 1 base and J dropped 2; count of bases not matched to a gene: 2. The CDR3 contains 14 residues. Germline loops: CDR1 SGHTA, CDR2 FQGNSA. CDR3 DNA sequence: TGTGCCAGCAGCTTAGTTCAGGGGGCCTACGAGCAGTACTTC. Protein: CASSLVQGAYEQYF.

The gene calls are TRBV2 and TRBJ2-2, with TRBD2 matching over 12 bases. With 1 base clipped from V and 4 bases from J, the junction kept 10 bases outside the gene matches. Germline V gives CDR1 SNHLY, CDR2 FYNNEI. The CDR3 covers 19 residues. CDR3 loop: CASSEGFSSGGAGTGELFF. In DNA, the CDR3 is TGTGCCAGCAGTGAAGGGTTTTCTAGCGGGGGGGCCGGCACCGGGGAGCTGTTTTTT.

The rearrangement joins TRBV4-2 to TRBJ2-1; D may be TRBD2 (6 bases). The CDR3 extends over 13 amino acids. Deletions cut 8 bases from V and 4 bases from J, with 12 bases between. Germline CDR1 LGHNA, CDR2 YNFKEQ. In DNA form, the CDR3 reads TGTGCCAGCGGGCGGGGCGATTACAATGAGCAGTTCTTC. This codes for CASGRGDYNEQFF.

The gene calls are TRBV27 and TRBJ2-2; 7 bases are a match to TRBD1. This CDR3 has 14 residues. The V and J ends lost 4 bases and 4 bases, in that order; junction bases with no gene match: 3. Germline CDR1 and CDR2: MNHEY and SMNVEV (reference sequence). The CDR3 DNA is TGTGCCAGCAGTTCTGGACAGGCCACCGGGGAGCTGTTTTTT. Translated: CASSSGQATGELFF.

As DNA, the CDR3 is TGTGCCAGCAGTTACTCTGGAGGGGACTATGGCTACACCTTC. Its translation is CASSYSGGDYGYTF. The chain recombines TRBV6-5 with TRBJ1-2; D perhaps matches TRBD1 (5 bases). This CDR3 comprises 14 residues. From germline, CDR1 is MNHEY and CDR2 SVGAGI. Trimming shortened V by 0 bases and J by 3 bases, and 8 bases separated the two germline ends.

V and J are TRBV7-9 and TRBJ1-4; a possible D gene is TRBD1 (5 bases). Germline V gene lookup returns CDR1 SEHNR and CDR2 FQNEAQ (reference sequence). CDR3 length: 16 residues. V shed 6 bases and J shed 3 bases, with 17 bases lying between them. Written as DNA, the CDR3 is TGTGCCAGCAGTTCCGACGGGGGACGGCCTAATGAAAAACTGTTTTTT. This encodes CASSSDGGRPNEKLFF. Filled out from reference TRBV7-9 and TRBJ1-4, the complete variable domain reads DTGVSQNPRHKITKRGQNVTFRCDPISEHNRLYWYRQTLGQGPEFLTYFQNEAQLEKSRLLSDRFSAERPKGSFSTLEIQRTEQGDSAMYLCASSSDGGRPNEKLFFGSGTQLSVL.

The chain couples TRBV28 to TRBJ2-5, with unresolved D. The CDR3 covers 13 residues. Germline CDR1 and CDR2: MDHEN and SYDVKM. Trimming took 7 bases from V and 5 from J, leaving 14 bases between them. The CDR3 protein is CASTVTSIETQYF. The CDR3 DNA reads TGTGCCAGCACGGTCACCTCCATTGAGACCCAGTACTTC.

The V call is TRBV7-9, the J call TRBJ1-2; the D gene is possibly TRBD1 (6 bases). Trimming took 10 bases from V and 6 from J, leaving 18 bases between them. Germline values: CDR1 SEHNR, CDR2 FQNEAQ (reference sequence). CDR3 length equals 13 residues. In DNA form, the CDR3 reads TGTGCCACCGACTCGCGGGGGCAGCATGGCTACACCTTC. This sequence encodes CATDSRGQHGYTF.

The chain is built from TRBV15 and TRBJ1-2; D not certain. Between the trimmed V and J ends, which lost 6 bases and 3 bases, there was a span of 8 bases. This CDR3 region has 12 residues. The germline CDR1 and CDR2 sequences are LNHNV and YYDKDF (reference sequence). The CDR3 region has the DNA TGTGCCACCAGTCGGGGAGACTATGGCTACACCTTC. Protein: CATSRGDYGYTF.

The chain couples TRBV12-3 or TRBV12-4 to TRBJ2-1; D is unresolved. The CDR3 sequence is 13 residues long. With 6 bases removed from V and 2 bases from J, the gap between germline ends came to 8 bases. The CDR3 here is CASRSQTYNEQFF. The CDR3 bases are TGTGCCAGCAGGTCCCAGACCTACAATGAGCAGTTCTTC.

J is TRBJ2-5 and V is TRBV5-4, with D tentatively TRBD2 (6 bases). CDR1 is SGHNT and CDR2 is YYREEE in the germline V gene (reference sequence). Trimming took 0 bases from V and 5 from J, leaving 14 bases between them. This CDR3 spans 15 amino acids. In DNA, the CDR3 is TGTGCCAGCAGCTTGGTGCGGGACGTGGCGGAGACCCAGTACTTC. It is translated as CASSLVRDVAETQYF.